Each of the 4 T cell receptor beta chains below was sequenced from the same sample in a study of blood T cell repertoires in COVID-19. Assay used: immunoSEQ multiplex PCR; TCRdb lists only in-frame clones, some missing. The table shows around 200,000 clones, with roughly 80% occurring only once. Sequenced: peripheral blood. These receptors were obtained from a woman in her thirties or forties with acute or convalescent COVID-19.

This clone was seen a single time. Other DNA sequences in the same sample also yield this CDR3. The chain employs TRBV11-2 and TRBJ1-5; no definite D call. Trimming shortened V by 7 bases and J by 0 bases, and 13 bases separated the two germline ends. The CDR3 totals 15 residues. Germline V lookup: CDR1 SGHAT, CDR2 FQNNGV. The CDR3 sequence: CASTRTGNSNQPQHF. The CDR3 bases are TGTGCCAGCACCCGGACGGGGAATAGCAATCAGCCCCAGCATTTT.

The chain carries TRBV9 and TRBJ2-1, with 7 bases matching TRBD2. The CDR3 sequence is 13 residues long. The ends lost 3 bases at V and 5 bases at J; junction bases unmatched: 2. In germline, CDR1 is SGDLS, CDR2 YYNGEE. CDR3 protein: CASSGLANNEQFF. DNA for the CDR3: TGTGCCAGCAGCGGACTAGCAAACAATGAGCAGTTCTTC.

The rearrangement links TRBV7-8 to TRBJ2-1, with 9 bases fitting TRBD1. Unmatched junction bases numbered 8, after V lost 5 bases and J lost 3 bases. CDR1 and CDR2 (germline): SGHVS, FQNEAQ. The CDR3 covers 16 residues. DNA for the CDR3: TGTGCCAGCAGCCTCCGTACAGGGGGCTTCTACAATGAGCAGTTCTTC. Protein product: CASSLRTGGFYNEQFF.

This chain connects TRBV12-3 or TRBV12-4 to TRBJ2-7, with a weak D call TRBD1 (7 bases). There are 11 residues in the CDR3. With 5 bases removed from V and 7 bases from J, the gap between germline ends came to 9 bases. CDR3 DNA: TGTGCCAGCAGTCAGGGGGGAGAGCAGTACTTC. Translating gives CASSQGGEQYF.